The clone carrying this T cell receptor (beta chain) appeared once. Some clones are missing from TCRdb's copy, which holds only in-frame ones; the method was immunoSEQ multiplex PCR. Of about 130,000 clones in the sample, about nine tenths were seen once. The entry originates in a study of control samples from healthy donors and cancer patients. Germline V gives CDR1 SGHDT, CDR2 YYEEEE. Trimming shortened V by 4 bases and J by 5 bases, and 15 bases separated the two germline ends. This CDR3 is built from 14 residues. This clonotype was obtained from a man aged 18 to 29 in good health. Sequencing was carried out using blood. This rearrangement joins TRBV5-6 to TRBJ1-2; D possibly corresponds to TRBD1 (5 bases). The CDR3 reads CASSRGTKGYGYTF. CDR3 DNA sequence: TGTGCCAGCAGCCGGGGGACGAAGGGGTATGGCTACACCTTC.